This entry features one TCR beta chain sequence. This specimen comes from a study of blood T cell repertoires in COVID-19. In the study overall: COVID-19 samples from acute and convalescent phases originated in the United States, Italy and Spain.

The CDR3 has 16 amino acids. Per germline, CDR1 KGHSH and CDR2 LQKENI. V gave up 2 bases and J gave up 1 base, with 14 bases separating them. In the authors' methods: Nucleated cell counts were estimated from reference gene primer amplification. Libraries were prepared by immunoSEQ multiplex PCR; TCRdb keeps only in-frame clonotypes and omits some of them. V, J and clone size are taken as reported in that table, and D and trimming were inferred from the DNA itself. This sample has about 76,000 clones; approximately 90% occur once, and the top ten carry under 6.5%. J is TRBJ2-5 and V is TRBV18; D call uncertain. Source material: peripheral blood. This TCR derives from a human donor in a cohort sampled during active COVID-19. In DNA form, the CDR3 reads TGTGCCAGCTCACCAAGAATACAGCACCCCCAAGAGACCCAGTACTTC. Encoded protein: CASSPRIQHPQETQYF.